The rows below give T cell receptor beta chains drawn from one sample of a study of vaccination and CD4 T cells after COVID-19. For these TCRs, the target antigens are not known. TCRdb reprocessed the PCR reads with MiXCR, giving one entry per CDR3 protein. The sample yields around 16,000 distinct CDR3 sequences, 35% seen once. Sequencing was performed on cultured CD4+ T cells from blood. Receptors were obtained from a human donor with COVID-19. Each CDR3 is given with its conserved first and last residue. The order of the fields is D gene, clone size, J gene, V gene, CDR3 protein, CDR3 DNA. The D gene is left open where the match is weak. Where a row states a size, it is once, few, many or the class of an expanded clone; other rows omit it.

>.|.|TRBJ1-6|TRBV5-6
CASSLDPRDSPLHF
TGTGCCAGCAGCTTGGATCCAAGGGATTCACCCCTCCACTTT
>.|few|TRBJ1-6|TRBV27
CASCLQGPCSYNSPLHF
TGTGCCAGCTGCTTACAGGGTCCATGTTCCTATAATTCACCCCTCCACTTT
>TRBD1|.|TRBJ1-1|TRBV11-3
CASSPGQGITFF
TGTGCCAGCAGTCCGGGACAGGGGATAACTTTCTTT
>.|.|TRBJ2-3|TRBV21-1
CASSKASRADTQYF
TGTGCCAGCAGCAAAGCTTCCCGGGCAGATACGCAGTATTTT
>.|medium-sized|TRBJ1-6|TRBV27
CASTLPPSPLHF
TGTGCCAGCACCCTCCCCCCATCACCCCTCCACTTT
>.|.|TRBJ1-1|TRBV11-3
CASSSREKGPNTEAFF
TGTGCCAGCAGCTCGAGGGAAAAAGGGCCGAACACTGAAGCTTTCTTT
>.|.|TRBJ2-1|TRBV4-1
CASSRDWGSSYNEQFF
TGCGCCAGCAGCCGAGACTGGGGGAGCTCCTACAATGAGCAGTTCTTC
>.|once|TRBJ2-1|TRBV5-4
CASSLEGVRFNEQFF
TGTGCCAGCAGCTTGGAGGGGGTTAGGTTCAATGAGCAGTTCTTC
>.|few|TRBJ2-7|TRBV27
CASSPWDPSYEQYF
TGTGCCAGCAGCCCTTGGGACCCATCCTACGAGCAGTACTTC
>.|.|TRBJ1-3|TRBV7-9
CASSTPDGASGNTIYF
TGTGCCAGCAGCACCCCGGACGGGGCCTCTGGAAACACCATATATTTT
>.|few|TRBJ2-5|TRBV2
CASSEARGGTQYF
TGTGCCAGCAGTGAAGCCAGGGGGGGGACCCAGTACTTC
>.|.|TRBJ1-1|TRBV19
CASSIRPGRGPPEAFF
TGTGCCAGTAGTATACGCCCTGGGCGGGGTCCCCCTGAAGCTTTCTTT
>.|.|TRBJ2-1|TRBV6-1
CASSFLTGGANNEQFF
TGTGCCAGCAGCTTCCTCACCGGCGGAGCGAACAATGAGCAGTTCTTC
>.|.|TRBJ1-1|TRBV2
CASRAGRAPTEAFF
TGTGCCAGCAGGGCCGGACGGGCGCCGACTGAAGCTTTCTTT
>.|once|TRBJ2-5|TRBV19
CASSQFQETQYF
TGTGCCAGTTCACAGTTCCAAGAGACCCAGTACTTC
>TRBD1|.|TRBJ2-3|TRBV11-1
CASSNRDRNTDTQYF
TGTGCCAGCAGCAACCGGGACAGAAACACAGATACGCAGTATTTT
>.|.|TRBJ2-1|TRBV20-1
CSAPGLARSYNEQFF
TGCAGTGCTCCGGGGCTAGCGCGCTCCTACAATGAGCAGTTCTTC
>.|few|TRBJ2-5|TRBV7-2
CASSLVSQFGETQYF
TGTGCCAGCAGCTTAGTGTCCCAGTTTGGGGAGACCCAGTACTTC
>TRBD1|few|TRBJ1-1|TRBV19
CASSSRRGSTEAFF
TGTGCCAGTAGTAGCCGCAGGGGGAGCACTGAAGCTTTCTTT
>.|.|TRBJ1-4|TRBV20-1
CSARVGGQRRNEKLFF
TGCAGTGCTAGAGTCGGTGGACAGCGGAGAAATGAAAAACTGTTTTTT
>TRBD2|.|TRBJ2-2|TRBV4-2
CASSPLLAGSGELFF
TGTGCCAGCAGCCCTTTACTAGCGGGTTCCGGGGAGCTGTTTTTT
>.|.|TRBJ2-4|TRBV7-8
CASSRMGGDIAKNIQYF
TGTGCCAGCAGCCGAATGGGGGGCGATATAGCCAAAAACATTCAGTACTTC
>TRBD1|few|TRBJ1-1|TRBV5-8
CASRRQGLLNTEAFF
TGTGCCAGCAGGAGACAGGGACTCCTGAACACTGAAGCTTTCTTT
>TRBD1|.|TRBJ2-7|TRBV7-9
CASSPFHRDSPYEQYF
TGTGCCAGCAGCCCATTTCACCGGGACAGCCCTTACGAGCAGTACTTC
>TRBD1|few|TRBJ1-6|TRBV27
CASRNDGTGGISDNSPLHF
TGTGCCAGCAGAAACGACGGGACAGGGGGCATCAGTGATAATTCACCCCTCCACTTT
>TRBD1|.|TRBJ2-5|TRBV12-3/TRBV12-4
CASRDLQGASGETQYF
TGTGCCAGCAGGGATCTACAGGGGGCATCTGGGGAGACCCAGTACTTC
>.|.|TRBJ2-7|TRBV5-4
CASSRDWGYEQYF
TGTGCCAGCAGCCGGGACTGGGGCTACGAGCAGTACTTC
>.|.|TRBJ2-5|TRBV19
CASSSSTIQETQYF
TGTGCCAGTAGTTCCTCGACAATACAAGAGACCCAGTACTTC